This TCR beta chain is drawn from a study of blood T cell repertoires in COVID-19. Overall study: Samples taken during acute and convalescent COVID-19 were collected in the United States, Italy and Spain.

The repertoire was sequenced with immunoSEQ multiplex PCR; TCRdb's copy has only in-frame clones and lacks some. The repertoire holds 250,000 or so clones, approximately 83% seen once, with around 2% in the top ten. This clone appeared a single time. Germline CDR1 and CDR2: MGHRA and YSYEKL. The CDR3 is made up of 15 amino acids. Trimming shortened V by 5 bases and J by 2 bases, and 13 bases separated the two germline ends. This sequence originates from a young man who had recovered from COVID-19. Input material: peripheral blood. The gene calls are TRBV4-1 and TRBJ1-5; a weak D match, TRBD1 (6 bases). The CDR3, as DNA: TGCGCCAGCAGCGGGGGGGCTATGGGCAATCAGCCCCAGCATTTT. Translated: CASSGGAMGNQPQHF.